A selection of T cell receptor beta chains follows, all from one sample in a study of T cells in Graves' hyperthyroidism and ophthalmopathy. MiXCR was run by TCRdb on the multiplex PCR reads, yielding one entry per CDR3 protein. The sample holds around 400,000 distinct CDR3 sequences, 20% to 25% seen once. The sequenced sample consisted of blood. The receptors come from a man aged 45 to 65 with Graves' hyperthyroidism. CDR3s include the opening cysteine and the closing phenylalanine or tryptophan. D genes are given only for firm matches. Clone size is stated in some rows and not others, as once, few, many or a class when expanded.

j_gene | v_gene | d_gene | abundance | CDR3aa | CDR3nt
TRBJ2-7 | TRBV20-1 | TRBD2 | many | CSARLAGTYEQYF | TGCAGTGCTAGACTAGCGGGGACCTACGAGCAGTACTTC
TRBJ1-1 | TRBV20-1 | . | many | CSAPKGGGSNTEAFF | TGCAGTGCCCCGAAGGGCGGGGGCTCGAACACTGAAGCTTTCTTT
TRBJ2-3 | TRBV19 | . | few | CASISGQAGDTQYF | TGTGCCAGTATTAGCGGACAGGCTGGAGATACGCAGTATTTT
TRBJ2-5 | TRBV11-2 | TRBD2 | . | CASSSHGGDPYF | TGTGCCAGCAGCTCCCATGGGGGGGATCCGTACTTC
TRBJ1-2 | TRBV7-8 | TRBD1 | many | CASSRGWQGARGYTF | TGTGCCAGCAGCCGTGGGTGGCAGGGGGCTCGTGGCTACACCTTC
TRBJ2-5 | TRBV5-1 | . | . | CASSVGYEPGETQYF | TGCGCCAGCAGCGTCGGCTACGAGCCCGGGGAGACCCAGTACTTC
TRBJ1-1 | TRBV29-1 | . | few | CSVADSEAFF | TGCAGCGTTGCAGATTCTGAAGCTTTCTTT
TRBJ2-3 | TRBV5-1 | TRBD2 | . | CASSLGTSGRADTQYF | TGCGCCAGCAGCTTGGGGACTAGCGGGAGGGCAGATACGCAGTATTTT
TRBJ2-5 | TRBV2 | TRBD1 | . | CASKPGTGEETQYF | TGTGCCAGCAAACCCGGGACAGGGGAAGAGACCCAGTACTTC
TRBJ1-1 | TRBV11-3 | . | . | CASRRGQSNTEAFF | TGTGCCAGCAGAAGGGGCCAGTCAAACACTGAAGCTTTCTTT
TRBJ1-6 | TRBV10-3 | TRBD1 | . | CAISDGQGHHNSPLHF | TGTGCCATCAGTGACGGACAGGGGCACCATAATTCACCCCTCCACTTT
TRBJ2-1 | TRBV7-9 | TRBD1 | . | CTSSRGQRYNEQFF | TGTACCAGCAGCCGGGGACAGAGGTACAATGAGCAGTTCTTC
TRBJ2-7 | TRBV2 | . | many | CASSEALEQYF | TGTGCCAGCAGTGAAGCGCTCGAGCAGTACTTC
TRBJ2-1 | TRBV27 | TRBD2 | once | CASSFPRDSGRYDEQFF | TGTGCCAGCAGTTTCCCCCGTGATAGCGGGAGGTACGATGAGCAGTTCTTC
TRBJ1-4 | TRBV5-1 | TRBD1 | few | CASSGGQGWRNEKLFF | TGCGCCAGCAGCGGGGGACAGGGTTGGCGTAATGAAAAACTGTTTTTT
TRBJ2-1 | TRBV24-1 | . | many | CATSDRGAGLLNEQFF | TGTGCCACCAGTGACCGAGGGGCTGGACTCTTAAATGAGCAGTTCTTC
TRBJ2-2 | TRBV5-1 | . | many | CASSFRLATMNTGELFF | TGCGCCAGCAGCTTTCGTTTGGCTACAATGAACACCGGGGAGCTGTTTTTT
TRBJ2-1 | TRBV18 | . | few | CASSPQSQYNEQFF | TGTGCCAGCTCACCACAGTCCCAGTACAATGAGCAGTTCTTC
TRBJ1-6 | TRBV9 | TRBD1 | . | CASSGDSFNSPLHF | TGTGCCAGCAGCGGGGACAGCTTTAATTCACCCCTCCACTTT
TRBJ2-5 | TRBV3-1 | . | . | CASSQDRGMQTQYF | TGTGCCAGCAGCCAAGATAGGGGGATGCAGACCCAGTACTTC
TRBJ2-1 | TRBV11-3 | . | many | CASSLMDRNEQFF | TGTGCCAGCAGCTTAATGGATAGGAACGAGCAGTTCTTC
TRBJ2-3 | TRBV6-5 | . | . | CASSSALDGDTQYF | TGTGCCAGCAGTTCGGCGCTAGATGGCGATACGCAGTATTTT
TRBJ1-2 | TRBV28 | . | . | CASSEGGGGSYGYTF | TGTGCCAGCAGTGAAGGAGGGGGGGGCAGCTATGGCTACACCTTC
TRBJ2-1 | TRBV11-2 | TRBD1 | few | CASSLWTGVDNEQFF | TGTGCCAGCAGCTTATGGACAGGGGTGGACAATGAGCAGTTCTTC
TRBJ2-5 | TRBV5-1 | TRBD2 | few | CASSYGLAGVETQYF | TGCGCCAGCAGCTACGGACTAGCGGGAGTGGAGACCCAGTACTTC
TRBJ2-1 | TRBV18 | TRBD2 | many | CASSPTTSGNEQFF | TGTGCCAGCTCACCTACTACTAGCGGGAATGAGCAGTTCTTC
TRBJ2-3 | TRBV19 | . | . | CASTPTVSTDTQYF | TGTGCCAGTACCCCGACGGTTAGCACAGATACGCAGTATTTT
TRBJ2-7 | TRBV9 | . | . | CASSEAGGGLYEQYF | TGTGCCAGCAGCGAAGCAGGGGGAGGGCTCTACGAGCAGTACTTC
TRBJ2-3 | TRBV13 | . | few | CASSLRAGRALTDTQYF | TGTGCCAGCAGCTTAAGGGCGGGCAGGGCTCTCACAGATACGCAGTATTTT
TRBJ1-1 | TRBV6-2/TRBV6-3 | TRBD1 | few | CASSSRGLRNTEAFF | TGTGCCAGCAGTTCCAGGGGGCTCAGGAACACTGAAGCTTTCTTT
TRBJ2-7 | TRBV11-3 | . | many | CASSFSVRVDTYEQYF | TGTGCCAGCAGCTTTTCTGTCCGGGTGGACACCTACGAGCAGTACTTC
TRBJ2-7 | TRBV11-2 | . | many | CASSLGGLAREQYF | TGTGCCAGCAGCTTAGGTGGTCTAGCAAGGGAGCAGTACTTC
TRBJ2-1 | TRBV19 | TRBD2 | . | CASSTSGMGNEQFF | TGTGCCAGTAGCACTAGCGGGATGGGTAATGAGCAGTTCTTC
TRBJ1-1 | TRBV18 | . | few | CASSARDVAEAFF | TGTGCCAGCTCAGCAAGGGACGTAGCTGAAGCTTTCTTT
TRBJ2-7 | TRBV28 | . | few | CASIQGGARSYEQYF | TGTGCCAGCATCCAAGGTGGGGCCCGCTCCTACGAGCAGTACTTC
TRBJ2-7 | TRBV11-2 | TRBD1 | few | CASSLDWGQEYF | TGTGCCAGCAGCTTAGATTGGGGACAGGAGTACTTC
TRBJ1-5 | TRBV12-3/TRBV12-4 | TRBD1 | . | CASSYRQGRNQPQHF | TGTGCCAGCAGTTACCGACAGGGAAGGAATCAGCCCCAGCATTTT
TRBJ1-2 | TRBV5-6 | . | . | CASSVNYGYTF | TGTGCCAGCTCCGTGAACTATGGCTACACCTTC
TRBJ1-2 | TRBV28 | . | . | CASSPGGGGGFYGYTF | TGTGCCAGCAGTCCCGGGGGAGGGGGGGGTTTCTATGGCTACACCTTC
TRBJ2-1 | TRBV6-2/TRBV6-3 | . | few | CASSRGLGQFF | TGTGCCAGCAGTAGGGGCTTAGGGCAGTTCTTC
TRBJ1-4 | TRBV6-1 | . | few | CASTLGAGNEKLFF | TGTGCCAGCACCCTCGGGGCAGGAAACGAAAAACTGTTTTTT
TRBJ2-7 | TRBV5-1 | . | . | CASSPDGEYEQYF | TGCGCCAGCAGCCCGGATGGGGAATACGAGCAGTACTTC
TRBJ2-2 | TRBV6-9 | TRBD1 | . | CASSSRGPGELFF | TGTGCCAGCAGTTCGAGGGGGCCCGGGGAGCTGTTTTTT
TRBJ2-2 | TRBV25-1 | . | few | CASSESDRDTGELFF | TGTGCCAGCAGTGAATCGGACAGAGACACCGGGGAGCTGTTTTTT
TRBJ1-2 | TRBV6-1 | TRBD1 | few | CASRITGVSRYTF | TGTGCCAGCAGGATCACAGGGGTGAGCCGCTACACCTTC
TRBJ2-3 | TRBV18 | TRBD2 | . | CASSPRLSPSGNTDTQYF | TGTGCCAGCTCACCACGATTGTCTCCTAGCGGGAACACAGATACGCAGTATTTT